The T cell receptor beta chain under discussion was sequenced for a study of blood T cell repertoires in COVID-19. In the authors' methods: Quantification of nucleated cells was approximated via reference gene primer amplification. Only in-frame clones appear in the TCRdb table, and some are missing; sequencing was by immunoSEQ multiplex PCR. V, J and clone size reflect that table, while D and trimming were determined from the DNA. The sample lists 470,000 or so clones; about 85% were seen once. This clone showed up many times. With 0 bases removed from V and 10 bases from J, the gap between germline ends came to 18 bases. CDR3 length: 16 residues. Germline loops: CDR1 MNHEY, CDR2 SVGAGI.

The specimen sequenced was PBMCs or T cells enriched from blood (not recorded which). This chain uses TRBV6-5 with TRBJ1-4, with D possibly matching TRBD1 (6 bases). The TCR originated in a woman under 30 with acute COVID-19. The CDR3 DNA follows: TGTGCCAGCAGTTACTCGAGTCAAGGGGGGGGTGGAAAACTGTTTTTT. As protein: CASSYSSQGGGGKLFF.